One and the same sample provided the 29 T cell receptor beta chains below, sequenced in a study of identical twins' blood T cells. One entry per CDR3 protein results from TCRdb running MiXCR on the 5' RACE reads. This table holds about 370,000 distinct CDR3 sequences, about 28% found once. What was sequenced was PBMCs. All receptors derive from a woman aged 18 to 50 in good health.

This clonotype occurred a few times. V usage is TRBV19 and J usage is TRBJ1-2, with TRBD1 as a possible D gene (5 bases). CDR3 length: 14 residues. Looked up from germline, CDR1 is LNHDA and CDR2 is SQIVND (reference sequence). Between the trimmed V and J ends, which lost 3 bases and 5 bases, there was a span of 13 bases. The DNA for the CDR3 is TGTGCCAGTAGTATTAGATCAAGGGGATATGGCTACACCTTC. Translated: CASSIRSRGYGYTF.

The chain carries TRBV29-1 and TRBJ2-3; D gene uncertain. Germline V gene data show CDR1 as SQVTM and CDR2 as ANQGSEA. Trimming removed 4 bases from V and 1 base from J, with 12 bases in between. There are 14 residues in the CDR3. The CDR3 reads CSVVGVLGTDTQYF. The CDR3 bases are TGCAGCGTTGTGGGTGTTCTTGGCACAGATACGCAGTATTTT.

This clonotype came up many times. The V call is TRBV29-1, the J call TRBJ2-2; 9 bases agree with TRBD1. CDR1 is SQVTM, CDR2 ANQGSEA, per germline. The ends lost 3 bases at V and 5 bases at J; junction bases unmatched: 10. The CDR3 runs to 16 residues. The CDR3 DNA reads TGCAGCGTTGAGACCGGACAGGGGCGGTTGACCGGGGAGCTGTTTTTT. Encoded protein: CSVETGQGRLTGELFF.

CDR3 DNA sequence: TGTGCCAGCAGCGCTTCGACAGGCATGAACACTGAAGCTTTCTTT. The encoded protein is CASSASTGMNTEAFF. The rearrangement links TRBV11-2 to TRBJ1-1; perhaps TRBD1 as D (6 bases). The CDR3 runs to 15 residues. Germline-derived CDR1 and CDR2 are SGHAT and FQNNGV. Trimming left V 5 bases short and J 0 bases short, with 13 bases between.

This clonotype was seen at least ten times. This sequence joins TRBV11-2 and TRBJ2-1; no firm D call. V was shortened by 4 bases and J by 0 bases, with 4 bases between the two germline ends. CDR1 SGHAT and CDR2 FQNNGV come from the germline V gene. The CDR3 length is 13 residues. CDR3 amino acids: CASSWGSYNEQFF. The CDR3 DNA follows: TGTGCCAGCAGCTGGGGCTCCTACAATGAGCAGTTCTTC. The full variable domain, in which reference TRBV11-2 and TRBJ2-1 provide the parts outside the CDR3, is EAGVAQSPRYKIIEKRQSVAFWCNPISGHATLYWYQQILGQGPKLLIQFQNNGVVDDSQLPKDRFSAERLKGVDSTLKIQPAKLEDSAVYLCASSWGSYNEQFFGPGTRLTVL.

This clonotype was found many times. The rearrangement links TRBV20-1 to TRBJ1-1; D is unclear. V shed 0 bases and J shed 8 bases, with 13 bases lying between them. CDR1 DFQATT and CDR2 SNEGSKA come from the germline V gene (reference sequence). The CDR3 has 13 residues. CDR3 bases: TGCAGTGCTAGAGATCTCGGGCGAGGAGAAGCTTTCTTT. Translated: CSARDLGRGEAFF.

A single count supports this clonotype. V usage is TRBV7-9 and J usage is TRBJ2-4; the D gene is possibly TRBD1 (5 bases). V lost 1 base and J lost 0, with 16 bases in between. The CDR3 sequence is 18 residues long. Per germline, CDR1 SEHNR and CDR2 FQNEAQ (reference sequence). The CDR3 sequence: CASSLVQGGTLAKNIQYF. The CDR3 bases are TGTGCCAGCAGCTTAGTTCAGGGTGGAACCCTAGCCAAAAACATTCAGTACTTC.

The V and J genes are TRBV5-1 and TRBJ2-1; D possibly corresponds to TRBD2 (5 bases). The CDR3 spans 15 residues. The V gene lost 6 bases and the J gene lost 0 bases, with 13 bases spanning the gap. Germline-derived CDR1 and CDR2 are SGHRS and YFSETQ. CDR3 sequence reads: CASTLGGSSYNEQFF. DNA of the CDR3: TGCGCCAGCACCCTTGGAGGTAGCTCCTACAATGAGCAGTTCTTC.

This chain uses TRBV27 with TRBJ2-3; maybe TRBD2 (6 bases). Germline lookup yields CDR1 MNHEY and CDR2 SMNVEV (reference sequence). The CDR3 length is 15 residues. Trimming took off 4 bases at V and 6 bases at J, with 17 bases between the two ends. CDR3 residues: CASSSSAGSGDTQYF. CDR3 nucleotides: TGTGCCAGCAGTTCGTCAGCGGGTTCGGGTGATACGCAGTATTTT.

The chain joins TRBV7-2 to TRBJ1-6; perhaps TRBD1 as D (5 bases). This CDR3 contains 16 residues. Trimming removed 4 bases at V and 4 bases at J, with 14 bases between. Germline lookup yields CDR1 SGHTA and CDR2 FQGNSA. The CDR3 sequence is CASSSPLAGYNSPLHF. The CDR3 nucleotides are TGTGCCAGCAGCTCCCCCTTGGCAGGGTATAATTCACCCCTCCACTTT.

Only a few counts were recorded for this clonotype. The chain carries TRBV5-6 and TRBJ1-5; possibly TRBD1 for D (6 bases). Trimming stripped 0 bases from V and 10 bases from J, with 14 bases between. CDR1 SGHDT and CDR2 YYEEEE come from the germline V gene. The CDR3 runs 14 residues. CDR3 sequence reads: CASSLGRVGTPQHF. The CDR3, as DNA: TGTGCCAGCAGCTTGGGGCGGGTAGGGACACCCCAGCATTTT.

This clonotype was seen repeatedly, ten times or more. This chain links TRBV25-1 with TRBJ1-2; TRBD1 agrees at 12 bases. From germline, CDR1 is MGHDK and CDR2 SYGVNS. V gave up 3 bases and J gave up 5 bases; unmatched junction bases: 7. This CDR3 region has 16 residues. This chain's CDR3 is CASSDGTGGVLYGYTF. Written as DNA, the CDR3 is TGTGCCAGCAGTGATGGGACAGGGGGCGTTCTTTATGGCTACACCTTC.

This clonotype was counted a few times. The V and J genes are TRBV11-3 and TRBJ1-1, with D perhaps TRBD1 (5 bases). Deletions cut 8 bases from V and 1 base from J, with 20 bases between. The CDR3 is 16 amino acids. In germline, CDR1 is SGHNT, CDR2 YENEEA. The CDR3 DNA reads as TGTGCCAGCGGGGGGATCTACTCCCAACCGAACACTGAAGCTTTCTTT. It codes for CASGGIYSQPNTEAFF.

The rearrangement uses TRBV6-2 or TRBV6-3 and TRBJ1-2; D gene unclear. Germline V gives CDR1 MNHEY, CDR2 SVGEGT. The germline V and J ends were trimmed by 4 bases and 1 base, with 10 bases remaining between them. This CDR3 has 14 amino acids. The CDR3 DNA reads as TGTGCCAGCAGTTTGAGGGTGAATAACTATGGCTACACCTTC. Translated, it gives CASSLRVNNYGYTF.

This clonotype was detected many times. The CDR3 coding sequence is TGTGCCAGTAGTTACAGCTTAAACACTGAAGCTTTCTTT. Residues: CASSYSLNTEAFF. The chain is built from TRBV19 and TRBJ1-1; D unclear. CDR1 is LNHDA, CDR2 SQIVND, per germline (reference sequence). The CDR3 is 13 residues long. V was cut by 5 bases and J by 2 bases, with 9 bases left in between. Full variable domain (outside the CDR3, taken from reference TRBV19 and TRBJ1-1): DGGITQSPKYLFRKEGQNVTLSCEQNLNHDAMYWYRQDPGQGLRLIYYSQIVNDFQKGDIAEGYSVSREKKESFPLTVTSAQKNPTAFYLCASSYSLNTEAFFGQGTRLTVV.

This clonotype was seen a handful of times. This chain connects TRBV6-2 or TRBV6-3 to TRBJ2-1; TRBD2 aligns across 8 bases. The CDR3 is 15 amino acids. V lost 3 bases and J lost 9; bases outside the gene matches: 10. Per germline, CDR1 MNHEY and CDR2 SVGEGT. CDR3 DNA: TGTGCCAGCAGTTATCTAGCGCGGGAGGTTGGTGAGCAGTTCTTC. Translated: CASSYLAREVGEQFF.

The chain recombines TRBV9 with TRBJ1-3; 7 positions agree with TRBD1. Germline V CDR1 and CDR2: SGDLS, YYNGEE. J lost 0 bases, V lost 3 bases, and 6 bases had no gene match. This CDR3 contains 16 residues. The CDR3 protein is CASSATGDFSGNTIYF. For the CDR3, the DNA is TGTGCCAGCAGCGCCACAGGGGACTTCTCTGGAAACACCATATATTTT.

The chain couples TRBV29-1 to TRBJ2-3; TRBD2 agrees at 10 bases. Per the germline V gene, CDR1 is SQVTM and CDR2 is ANQGSEA. The CDR3 is 17 amino acids. V dropped 3 bases and J dropped 4; count of bases not matched to a gene: 13. The CDR3 loop reads CSVESLAGDEPADTQYF. CDR3 coding DNA: TGCAGCGTTGAGTCCCTAGCGGGGGACGAACCCGCAGATACGCAGTATTTT.

This chain joins TRBV7-9 and TRBJ1-5; D possibly corresponds to TRBD1 (5 bases). This CDR3 comprises 15 residues. Germline V gives CDR1 SEHNR, CDR2 FQNEAQ (reference sequence). V gave up 5 bases and J gave up 4 bases, with 15 bases separating them. CDR3 region: CASSPPGGNNQPQHF. DNA for the CDR3: TGTGCCAGCAGCCCTCCGGGGGGGAATAATCAGCCCCAGCATTTT.

The chain couples TRBV7-2 to TRBJ1-2, with D unresolved. V was pared by 1 base and J by 0 bases, with 12 bases between. This CDR3 has 16 amino acids. Germline V gene lookup returns CDR1 SGHTA and CDR2 FQGNSA. The CDR3 DNA is TGTGCCAGCAGCTTAGAGGCAGGTCGGACTAACTATGGCTACACCTTC. It translates to CASSLEAGRTNYGYTF.

Of note for this clonotype: This clone may be a read error of a much larger clone one base away. The chain employs TRBV12-3 or TRBV12-4 and TRBJ1-1; no clear D. This CDR3 spans 14 amino acids. CDR3: CASSQGRLNTEAYF. CDR3 nucleotide sequence: TGTGCCAGCAGTCAAGGACGGCTGAACACTGAAGCTTACTTT.

The chain carries TRBV12-3 or TRBV12-4 and TRBJ2-3, with 7 bases aligning to TRBD1. This CDR3 comprises 14 residues. V trimming: 5 bases; J trimming: 6 bases; junction bases outside the gene matches: 8. Here the CDR3 DNA reads TGTGCCAGCAGTCCAGGCATCAGGGGGGATACGCAGTATTTT. As protein: CASSPGIRGDTQYF.

This clonotype appeared once. The rearrangement links TRBV12-3 or TRBV12-4 to TRBJ1-2, with TRBD1 as a possible D gene (5 bases). Deletions cut 2 bases from V and 6 bases from J, with 16 bases between. The CDR3 contains 15 residues. CDR3 protein: CASSLSAQGGHGYTF. The CDR3 DNA reads as TGTGCCAGCAGTTTATCTGCCCAGGGAGGCCATGGCTACACCTTC.

V is TRBV21-1 and J is TRBJ2-1; whether TRBD2, the table's D call, matches the DNA was not checked. TRBV21-1 is marked as a pseudogene. The CDR3 spans 13 residues. The CDR3 region has the DNA TGTGCCCTAGCGGCGAGCTCCTACAATGAGCAGTTCTTC. This gives the protein CALAASSYNEQFF.

The chain carries TRBV2 and TRBJ2-1, with 8 positions matching TRBD2. This CDR3 is built from 16 residues. V lost 8 bases and J lost 4; bases outside the gene matches: 13. Germline-derived CDR1 and CDR2 are SNHLY and FYNNEI. As DNA, the CDR3 is TGTGCCAGCCACTCCCCAAATAGCGGGGAGTACAATGAGCAGTTCTTC. The encoded protein is CASHSPNSGEYNEQFF.

There are a few counts of this clonotype. The gene calls are TRBV20-1 and TRBJ1-3, with D possibly matching TRBD1 (5 bases). The CDR3 extends over 13 amino acids. V was trimmed by 5 bases and J by 12 bases, leaving 20 bases between them. Germline V gene lookup returns CDR1 DFQATT and CDR2 SNEGSKA (reference sequence). CDR3 loop: CSAAAPAGTGIYF. The CDR3 coding sequence is TGCAGTGCTGCGGCGCCCGCTGGGACCGGCATATATTTT.

The chain recombines TRBV19 with TRBJ1-2; D gene uncertain. The V end lost 8 bases, the J end lost 4 bases, and 20 bases lay between the germline ends. CDR3 length equals 15 residues. Germline CDR1 reads LNHDA; CDR2 reads SQIVND (reference sequence). CDR3 sequence reads: CASARGLLVGYGYTF. Written as DNA, the CDR3 is TGTGCCAGTGCTCGCGGACTGCTAGTGGGCTATGGCTACACCTTC.

The rearrangement joins TRBV4-1 to TRBJ1-5; no clear D. The germline V gene encodes CDR1 MGHRA and CDR2 YSYEKL. This CDR3 is built from 16 residues. Trimming removed 3 bases at V and 3 bases at J, with 15 bases between. CDR3 protein: CASSQMEGGFNQPQHF. DNA for the CDR3: TGCGCCAGCAGCCAGATGGAGGGCGGATTCAATCAGCCCCAGCATTTT.

The rearrangement joins TRBV6-6 to TRBJ2-1; D ambiguous. The CDR3 totals 13 residues. The V end was cut by 2 bases, the J end by 3 bases, with 5 bases between. Germline V gene sequence: CDR1 MNHNY, CDR2 SVGAGI (reference sequence). CDR3 sequence: CASSYEVYNEQFF. CDR3 DNA: TGTGCCAGCAGTTACGAGGTCTACAATGAGCAGTTCTTC.